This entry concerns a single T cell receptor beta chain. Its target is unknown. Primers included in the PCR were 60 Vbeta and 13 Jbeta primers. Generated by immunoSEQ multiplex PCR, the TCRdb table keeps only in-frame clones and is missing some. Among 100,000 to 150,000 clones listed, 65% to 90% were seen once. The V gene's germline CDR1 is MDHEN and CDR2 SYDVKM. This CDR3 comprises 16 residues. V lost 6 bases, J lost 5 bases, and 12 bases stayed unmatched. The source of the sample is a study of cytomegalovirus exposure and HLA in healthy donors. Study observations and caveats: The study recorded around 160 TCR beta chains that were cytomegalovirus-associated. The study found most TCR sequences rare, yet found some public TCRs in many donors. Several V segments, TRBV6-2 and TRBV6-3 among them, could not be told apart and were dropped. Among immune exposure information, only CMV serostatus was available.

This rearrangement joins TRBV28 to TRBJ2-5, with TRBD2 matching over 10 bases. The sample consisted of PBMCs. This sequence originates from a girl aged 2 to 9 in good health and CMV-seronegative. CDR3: CASRLKLAGRGETQYF. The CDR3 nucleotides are TGTGCCAGCAGGCTAAAACTAGCGGGAAGGGGGGAGACCCAGTACTTC.